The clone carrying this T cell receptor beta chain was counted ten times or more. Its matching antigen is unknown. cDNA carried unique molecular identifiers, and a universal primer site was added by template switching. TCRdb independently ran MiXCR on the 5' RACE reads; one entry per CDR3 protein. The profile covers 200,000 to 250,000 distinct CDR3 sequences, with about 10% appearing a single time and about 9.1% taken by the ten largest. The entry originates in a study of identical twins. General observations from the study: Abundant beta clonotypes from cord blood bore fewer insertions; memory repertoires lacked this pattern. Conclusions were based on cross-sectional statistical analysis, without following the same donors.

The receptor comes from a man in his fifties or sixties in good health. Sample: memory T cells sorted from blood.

In DNA form, the CDR3 reads TGCGCCAGCAGCCAAGAGGAATACTCACCCCTCCACTTT. Its protein product is CASSQEEYSPLHF. The chain joins TRBV4-3 to TRBJ1-6; the D is unclear. Trimming shortened V by 0 bases and J by 10 bases, and 7 bases separated the two germline ends. Looked up from germline, CDR1 is LGHNA and CDR2 is YSLEER. CDR3 length equals 13 residues.